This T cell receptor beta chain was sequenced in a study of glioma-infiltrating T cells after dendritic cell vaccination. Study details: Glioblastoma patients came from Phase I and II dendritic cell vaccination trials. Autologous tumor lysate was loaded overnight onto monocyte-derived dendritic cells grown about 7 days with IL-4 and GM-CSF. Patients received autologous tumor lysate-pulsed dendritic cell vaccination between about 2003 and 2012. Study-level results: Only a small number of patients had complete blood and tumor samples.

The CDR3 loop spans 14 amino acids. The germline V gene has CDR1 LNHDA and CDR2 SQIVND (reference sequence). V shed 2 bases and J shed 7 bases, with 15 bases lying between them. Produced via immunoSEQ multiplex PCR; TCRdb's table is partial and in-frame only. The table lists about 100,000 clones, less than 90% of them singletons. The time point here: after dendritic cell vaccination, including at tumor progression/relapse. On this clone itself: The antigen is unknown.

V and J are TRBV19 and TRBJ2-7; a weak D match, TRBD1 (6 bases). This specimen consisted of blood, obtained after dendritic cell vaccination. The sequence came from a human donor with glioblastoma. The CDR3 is CASSIQGTAWEQYF. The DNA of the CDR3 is TGTGCCAGTAGTATACAGGGGACGGCTTGGGAGCAGTACTTC.